One and the same sample provided the 26 T cell receptor beta chains below, sequenced in a study of T cell responses to AZD1222 COVID-19 vaccine. TCRdb's copy holds only in-frame clones and misses some; the assay was immunoSEQ multiplex PCR. The sample contains some 120,000 clones, approximately 87% of which appear only once. The starting material was peripheral blood, obtained on day 0 of AZD1222 vaccination. The receptor set was obtained from an adult in good health.

The rearrangement links TRBV11-3 to TRBJ2-7, with unresolved D. V was shortened by 5 bases and J by 3 bases, with 20 bases between the two germline ends. Germline V CDR1 and CDR2: SGHNT, YENEEA. This CDR3 contains 16 residues. CDR3 nucleotides: TGTGCCAGCAGCACCAGGCCCCCCCGGGCGATCTACGAGCAGTACTTC. Amino acid sequence: CASSTRPPRAIYEQYF. Variable domain in full (rest from reference TRBV11-3 and TRBJ2-7): EAGVVQSPRYKIIEKKQPVAFWCNPISGHNTLYWYLQNLGQGPELLIRYENEEAVDDSQLPKDRFSAERLKGVDSTLKIQPAELGDSAVYLCASSTRPPRAIYEQYFGPGTRLTVT.

This chain joins TRBV28 and TRBJ2-3, with 14 bases aligning to TRBD2. The CDR3 contains 17 residues. V lost 4 bases and J lost 5; bases outside the gene matches: 8. Germline V lookup: CDR1 MDHEN, CDR2 SYDVKM. The CDR3 bases are TGTGCCAGCAGTTCCTCCCGACTAGCGGGGGGGGTAGATACGCAGTATTTT. Translated: CASSSSRLAGGVDTQYF.

CDR3 residues: CASSSGIYEQYF. The DNA of the CDR3 is TGTGCCAGCAGTTCAGGGATCTACGAGCAGTACTTC. The rearrangement links TRBV28 to TRBJ2-7; the D gene is possibly TRBD1 (5 bases). This CDR3 spans 12 amino acids. V was shortened by 4 bases and J by 3 bases, with 7 bases between the two germline ends. Germline assignment: CDR1 MDHEN and CDR2 SYDVKM.

The gene calls are TRBV19 and TRBJ1-5; 7 bases line up with TRBD1. V lost 3 bases, J lost 6 bases, and 5 bases stayed unmatched. Germline CDR1 and CDR2: LNHDA and SQIVND (reference sequence). The length of the CDR3 is 14 residues. CDR3 in DNA: TGTGCCAGTAGTATTCGGGGGACAGTTCAGCCCCAGCATTTT. Translated, it gives CASSIRGTVQPQHF.

As DNA, the CDR3 is TGTGCCAGCAGCCCGCTATACGGGTCACCCCTCCACTTT. Residues: CASSPLYGSPLHF. The V call is TRBV7-2, the J call TRBJ1-6; no clear D gene. Trimming shortened V by 5 bases and J by 10 bases, and 12 bases separated the two germline ends. The length of the CDR3 is 13 residues. The germline V gene has CDR1 SGHTA and CDR2 FQGNSA.

The chain carries TRBV7-6 and TRBJ1-4; maybe TRBD1 (6 bases). CDR1 is SGHVS and CDR2 is FNYEAQ in the germline V gene. V lost 3 bases and J 0 bases, leaving 8 bases between the germline ends. The CDR3 consists of 15 residues. The CDR3 loop reads CASSLGQTTNEKLFF. CDR3 coding DNA: TGTGCCAGCAGCTTGGGACAAACAACTAATGAAAAACTGTTTTTT.

This chain uses TRBV28 with TRBJ1-6; D is possibly TRBD1 (5 bases). V was cut by 1 base and J by 9 bases, with 13 bases left in between. Germline assignment: CDR1 MDHEN and CDR2 SYDVKM. CDR3 length equals 15 residues. DNA of the CDR3: TGTGCCAGCAGTTTATCGGGCCAGGGCGGTTCACCCCTCCACTTT. Its translation is CASSLSGQGGSPLHF.

Here the CDR3 DNA reads TGTGCCAGCAGCACCGGACAGGGATTGAACACTGAAGCTTTCTTT. Its translation: CASSTGQGLNTEAFF. The chain joins TRBV7-6 to TRBJ1-1; 8 positions agree with TRBD1. The CDR3 loop spans 15 amino acids. Germline values: CDR1 SGHVS, CDR2 FNYEAQ. V shed 5 bases and J 0 bases; nucleotides not matched to a gene: 5.

The chain employs TRBV28 and TRBJ2-3, with 7 bases matching TRBD2. Per the germline V gene, CDR1 is MDHEN and CDR2 is SYDVKM. The CDR3 has 15 residues. Trimming removed 8 bases from V and 7 bases from J; junction bases left unmatched: 15. The CDR3 reads CASRPPGGLSHTQYF. CDR3 DNA sequence: TGTGCCAGCCGCCCCCCGGGAGGCCTTAGCCATACGCAGTATTTT.

The table lists this clone with a few counts. The genes are TRBV6-2 or TRBV6-3 and TRBJ2-5; D is undetermined. Trimming removed 5 bases from V and 4 bases from J, with 8 bases in between. Germline assignment: CDR1 MNHEY and CDR2 SVGEGT. The CDR3 is 12 amino acids. The CDR3 is CASSGSVETQYF. CDR3 DNA: TGTGCCAGCAGTGGATCTGTAGAGACCCAGTACTTC.

The V gene is TRBV5-4, the J gene TRBJ2-7, with 7 bases fitting TRBD1. The junction had 7 bases not matched to a gene; V was cut back by 4 bases and J by 3 bases. The CDR3 is 14 amino acids. Germline loops: CDR1 SGHNT, CDR2 YYREEE (reference sequence). For the CDR3, the DNA is TGTGCCAGCAGCGCCGGGACAGCTCGCTACGAGCAGTACTTC. Translation gives CASSAGTARYEQYF.

This chain uses TRBV19 with TRBJ1-3; no clear D gene. Germline V gene lookup returns CDR1 LNHDA and CDR2 SQIVND (reference sequence). The CDR3 consists of 14 residues. The V end was cut by 5 bases, the J end by 0 bases, with 8 bases between. This CDR3 reads CASSLSSSGNTIYF. The CDR3 nucleotides read TGTGCCAGTAGTCTTTCCAGCTCTGGAAACACCATATATTTT.

The chain has TRBV5-4 and TRBJ2-7; TRBD2 is a possible D gene (5 bases). Per germline, CDR1 SGHNT and CDR2 YYREEE (reference sequence). V lost 4 bases and J lost 0, with 8 bases in between. The length of the CDR3 is 13 residues. The CDR3 protein is CASSRESSYEQYF. The CDR3 DNA reads as TGTGCCAGCAGCAGGGAGAGCTCCTACGAGCAGTACTTC.

CDR3 residues: CASKGLAFTDTQYF. CDR3 in DNA: TGTGCCAGCAAAGGGCTAGCGTTTACAGATACGCAGTATTTT. V usage is TRBV28 and J usage is TRBJ2-3; a weak D match, TRBD2 (6 bases). V gave up 7 bases and J gave up 3 bases, with 14 bases separating them. Germline V lookup: CDR1 MDHEN, CDR2 SYDVKM. There are 14 residues in the CDR3.

The chain combines TRBV28 with TRBJ2-1; D is unresolved. V lost 3 bases, J lost 8 bases, and 11 bases lay in between. Germline lookup yields CDR1 MDHEN and CDR2 SYDVKM. The CDR3 length is 13 residues. CDR3 DNA sequence: TGTGCCAGCAGTTTTGGCAATAGTTATGAGCAGTTCTTC. It is translated as CASSFGNSYEQFF.

The CDR3 sequence is CASSWTASSYEQYF. As DNA, the CDR3 is TGCGCCAGCAGCTGGACCGCTAGCAGCTACGAGCAGTACTTC. The chain carries TRBV5-1 and TRBJ2-7; a possible D gene is TRBD2 (5 bases). The CDR3 spans 14 residues. Germline CDR1 is SGHRS and CDR2 is YFSETQ. The germline V and J ends were trimmed by 3 bases and 3 bases, with 13 bases remaining between them. Supplemented by reference TRBV5-1 and TRBJ2-7, the full variable domain reads KAGVTQTPRYLIKTRGQQVTLSCSPISGHRSVSWYQQTPGQGLQFLFEYFSETQRNKGNFPGRFSGRQFSNSRSEMNVSTLELGDSALYLCASSWTASSYEQYFGPGTRLTVT.

This chain connects TRBV7-2 to TRBJ2-1; tentatively, D is TRBD2 (5 bases). The CDR3 runs to 16 residues. Germline CDR1 reads SGHTA; CDR2 reads FQGNSA. V was cut by 5 bases and J by 0 bases, with 14 bases left in between. For the CDR3, the DNA is TGTGCCAGCAGCCCCCCCGGCCTAGCCTCCTACAATGAGCAGTTCTTC. It codes for CASSPPGLASYNEQFF.

The J gene is TRBJ2-1, the V gene TRBV5-4, with D perhaps TRBD1 (5 bases). From germline, CDR1 is SGHNT and CDR2 YYREEE (reference sequence). This CDR3 is 15 amino acids long. V was pared by 0 bases and J by 5 bases, with 12 bases between. CDR3 residues: CASSLEQGVHNEQFF. The CDR3 region has the DNA TGTGCCAGCAGCTTGGAGCAGGGTGTCCACAATGAGCAGTTCTTC.

This sequence joins TRBV19 and TRBJ1-5, with 10 bases identical to TRBD1. This CDR3 is 15 amino acids long. Germline assignment: CDR1 LNHDA and CDR2 SQIVND (reference sequence). The junction had 6 bases not matched to a gene; V was cut back by 8 bases and J by 2 bases. The CDR3 reads CASARGTGGNQPQHF. In nucleotides, the CDR3 is TGTGCCAGTGCCCGTGGGACAGGGGGCAATCAGCCCCAGCATTTT.

The chain joins TRBV11-2 to TRBJ1-6; D may be TRBD1 (6 bases). V was shortened by 7 bases and J by 6 bases, with 13 bases between the two germline ends. The CDR3 totals 14 residues. CDR1 is SGHAT and CDR2 is FQNNGV in the germline V gene. The DNA of the CDR3 is TGTGCCAGCACCCTACAGGGTAGTAATTCACCCCTCCACTTT. It translates to CASTLQGSNSPLHF.

The chain employs TRBV19 and TRBJ2-5; D not certain. The CDR3 spans 14 residues. CDR1 and CDR2 from the germline V gene are LNHDA and SQIVND (reference sequence). V lost 2 bases, J lost 1 base, and 8 bases lay in between. CDR3 region: CASSINWGQETQYF. CDR3 nucleotides: TGTGCCAGTAGTATAAACTGGGGCCAAGAGACCCAGTACTTC.

The chain employs TRBV9 and TRBJ2-7; unclear D gene. The V gene lost 3 bases and the J gene lost 5 bases, with 15 bases spanning the gap. This CDR3 comprises 14 residues. Germline assignment: CDR1 SGDLS and CDR2 YYNGEE. CDR3 nucleotides: TGTGCCAGCAGCGGAACTACTCATATGAACGAGCAGTACTTC. This translates into CASSGTTHMNEQYF.

The chain carries TRBV4-2 and TRBJ2-1; 11 bases fit TRBD2. Unmatched junction bases numbered 7, after V lost 4 bases and J lost 8 bases. The V gene's germline CDR1 is LGHNA and CDR2 YNFKEQ. The CDR3 extends over 15 amino acids. The CDR3: CASSPTSGTVYEQFF. The CDR3 coding sequence is TGTGCCAGCAGCCCGACTAGCGGGACCGTTTATGAGCAGTTCTTC.

In regard to this clone: This specimen includes other DNA sequences encoding the same CDR3. The genes are TRBV28 and TRBJ1-1; D uncertain. V shed 5 bases and J shed 1 base, with 5 bases lying between them. The CDR3 runs 12 residues. Germline assignment: CDR1 MDHEN and CDR2 SYDVKM. The CDR3 loop reads CASSLRNTEAFF. The CDR3 bases are TGTGCCAGCAGTCTGCGGAACACTGAAGCTTTCTTT.

J is TRBJ1-4 and V is TRBV19; D is undetermined. Deletions cut 5 bases from V and 0 bases from J, with 10 bases between. The CDR3 sequence is 15 residues long. Germline CDR1 is LNHDA and CDR2 is SQIVND (reference sequence). CDR3 coding DNA: TGTGCCAGTAGTGTGCCGAGAGCAACTAATGAAAAACTGTTTTTT. Protein sequence: CASSVPRATNEKLFF.

V usage is TRBV19 and J usage is TRBJ2-6, with D possibly TRBD1 on 6 matching bases. The CDR3 is 16 amino acids. From germline, CDR1 is LNHDA and CDR2 SQIVND (reference sequence). Trimming left V 5 bases short and J 1 base short, with 12 bases between. This CDR3 is CASSLRDTSGANVLTF. CDR3 coding DNA: TGTGCCAGTAGTCTAAGGGACACTTCTGGGGCCAACGTCCTGACTTTC. Variable domain in full (rest from reference TRBV19 and TRBJ2-6): DGGITQSPKYLFRKEGQNVTLSCEQNLNHDAMYWYRQDPGQGLRLIYYSQIVNDFQKGDIAEGYSVSREKKESFPLTVTSAQKNPTAFYLCASSLRDTSGANVLTFGAGSRLTVL.